A single sample is the source of the 21 T cell receptor beta chains below, sequenced in a study of PD-L1 blockade in urothelial cancer (TCRdb year 2017). The library was generated by the immunoSEQ multiplex PCR assay. Entries here come from immuneACCESS through TCRdb and include only in-frame sequences with V and J called. Some clones fail to appear in such tables; in the studies checked, an unresolved V gene covers under half of the shortfall, and the cause of the remainder is unknown. In this sample the table shows tens of thousands of clones, almost 90% of which occur a single time. Around 1.5% of the sample lies in the top ten. The time point label for this specimen denotes: pretreatment peripheral blood. The sequenced sample was PBMCs, obtained around atezolizumab (anti-PD-L1) treatment. The receptors were sampled from a man in his fifties or sixties with urothelial cancer.

The V call is TRBV6-6, the J call TRBJ2-7, with 7 bases matching TRBD2. Germline V gene lookup returns CDR1 MNHNY and CDR2 SVGAGI (reference sequence). The CDR3 is made up of 15 amino acids. V lost 2 bases to trimming and J lost 5 bases; unmatched junction nucleotides: 9. DNA for the CDR3: TGTGCCAGCAGTTACGGGGGAGGGCGGTTCCACGAGCAGTACTTC. Encoded protein: CASSYGGGRFHEQYF.

This chain joins TRBV19 and TRBJ2-7, with D possibly matching TRBD2 (6 bases). This CDR3 has 16 amino acids. Germline CDR1 is LNHDA and CDR2 is SQIVND (reference sequence). Trimming took 1 base from V and 1 from J, leaving 14 bases between them. CDR3 loop: CASSIGGRSKSYEQYF. The CDR3 DNA follows: TGTGCCAGTAGTATAGGGGGGAGGTCGAAGTCCTACGAGCAGTACTTC.

V and J are TRBV4-3 and TRBJ2-3, with 8 bases aligning to TRBD2. Germline V lookup: CDR1 LGHNA, CDR2 YSLEER. CDR3 length equals 16 residues. With 1 base clipped from V and 0 bases from J, the junction kept 3 bases outside the gene matches. CDR3 in DNA: TGCGCCAGCAGCCAAGGTCAGCGGGGGAGCACAGATACGCAGTATTTT. This codes for CASSQGQRGSTDTQYF.

The gene calls are TRBV18 and TRBJ2-7; 8 bases align to TRBD1. Germline CDR1 KGHSH, CDR2 LQKENI. The CDR3 runs to 18 residues. The V and J ends lost 3 bases and 2 bases, in that order; junction bases with no gene match: 15. The CDR3 region is CASSPPPTYRQGPYEQYF. CDR3 DNA: TGTGCCAGCTCACCCCCCCCCACCTACCGACAGGGGCCCTACGAGCAGTACTTC.

The chain combines TRBV10-3 with TRBJ1-1; no firm D call. In germline, CDR1 is ENHRY, CDR2 SYGVKD. This CDR3 spans 14 amino acids. V was trimmed by 3 bases and J by 4 bases, leaving 12 bases between them. The CDR3 protein is CAISEYVGGTEAFF. DNA for the CDR3: TGTGCCATCAGTGAATACGTAGGAGGCACTGAAGCTTTCTTT.

CDR3 DNA sequence: TGTGCCATCAGTGAGCTTAGCCAAAACATTCAGTACTTC. This translates into CAISELSQNIQYF. The chain joins TRBV10-3 to TRBJ2-4; D gene ambiguous. CDR1 and CDR2 from the germline V gene are ENHRY and SYGVKD. This CDR3 is built from 13 residues. V was trimmed by 2 bases and J by 5 bases, leaving 7 bases between them.

CDR3 loop: CASSYTLADTQYF. The CDR3 DNA reads TGTGCCAGCAGTTACACCTTAGCCGATACGCAGTATTTT. V is TRBV6-5 and J is TRBJ2-3; unclear D gene. The V gene's germline CDR1 is MNHEY and CDR2 SVGAGI. Trimming removed 2 bases at V and 6 bases at J, with 9 bases between. This CDR3 spans 13 amino acids.

The chain couples TRBV6-6 to TRBJ1-1; possible D gene TRBD1, 5 bases. CDR1 and CDR2 from the germline V gene are MNHNY and SVGAGI (reference sequence). CDR3 length equals 11 residues. V lost 6 bases and J 5 bases, leaving 7 bases between the germline ends. The CDR3 DNA is TGTGCCAGCAGCCGGGGGACTGAAGCTTTCTTT. It translates to CASSRGTEAFF.

This clone was counted once. The rearrangement uses TRBV6-5 and TRBJ2-4; weak D call: TRBD2 (6 bases). The V gene's germline CDR1 is MNHEY and CDR2 SVGAGI. Trimming stripped 0 bases from V and 0 bases from J, with 9 bases between. The CDR3 has 16 amino acids. CDR3 DNA: TGTGCCAGCAGTTACTCCGTGGGACTAGCCAAAAACATTCAGTACTTC. It encodes CASSYSVGLAKNIQYF.

The rearrangement joins TRBV29-1 to TRBJ2-1; D is unclear. CDR3 length: 11 residues. The V end was cut by 3 bases, the J end by 8 bases, with 8 bases between. The germline gives CDR1 SQVTM, CDR2 ANQGSEA. The CDR3 protein is CSVDLVYEQFF. CDR3 DNA sequence: TGCAGCGTTGACCTCGTATATGAGCAGTTCTTC.

V and J are TRBV15 and TRBJ2-3, with D perhaps matching TRBD2 (6 bases). Trimming took 0 bases from V and 4 from J, leaving 17 bases between them. CDR3 size: 17 residues. Germline loops: CDR1 LNHNV, CDR2 YYDKDF (reference sequence). The CDR3 loop is CATSRDQKTRSPDTQYF. DNA for the CDR3: TGTGCCACCAGCAGAGATCAAAAGACTAGGTCCCCAGATACGCAGTATTTT.

The rearrangement uses TRBV15 and TRBJ2-2; 8 nucleotides agree with TRBD1. The CDR3 has 14 amino acids. V was clipped by 9 bases and J by 4 bases; unmatched bases: 7. Germline V gene data show CDR1 as LNHNV and CDR2 as YYDKDF (reference sequence). The CDR3 region is CATHQGAGTGELFF. The CDR3 region has the DNA TGTGCCACTCACCAGGGGGCGGGCACCGGGGAGCTGTTTTTT.

V gene TRBV4-2 combines with J gene TRBJ2-3; a possible D gene is TRBD1 (5 bases). Germline CDR1 reads LGHNA; CDR2 reads YNFKEQ. The ends were cut back, 0 bases at V and 1 base at J, with 14 bases in the middle. The CDR3 runs 17 residues. In DNA form, the CDR3 reads TGTGCCAGCAGCCAAGATGGGGCGGTATTGGGCACAGATACGCAGTATTTT. Translating gives CASSQDGAVLGTDTQYF.

This chain uses TRBV7-2 with TRBJ2-6; 11 positions match TRBD1. J lost 2 bases, V lost 5 bases, and 5 bases had no gene match. This CDR3 is built from 17 residues. In germline, CDR1 is SGHTA, CDR2 FQGNSA. CDR3: CASSLGQGGPGANVLTF. CDR3 DNA sequence: TGTGCCAGCAGCCTGGGACAGGGGGGACCTGGGGCCAACGTCCTGACTTTC.

The chain recombines TRBV6-1 with TRBJ2-7; 7 bases agree with TRBD2. Germline V CDR1 and CDR2: MNHNS, SASEGT. The CDR3 has 13 residues. Trimming took 6 bases from V and 2 from J; bases not matched to a gene: 4. The CDR3 region is CASSLADAYEQYF. The DNA of the CDR3 is TGTGCCAGCAGCCTAGCGGACGCCTACGAGCAGTACTTC.

The chain couples TRBV28 to TRBJ2-7; 11 nucleotides line up with TRBD2. The CDR3 extends over 16 amino acids. Germline trimming cut 5 bases from V and 0 bases from J; bases unmatched to any gene: 6. Germline CDR1 and CDR2: MDHEN and SYDVKM. CDR3 in DNA: TGTGCCAGCAGTCCCGTAGCGGGAGGGGACTCCTACGAGCAGTACTTC. Translated, it gives CASSPVAGGDSYEQYF. Full variable domain (missing parts from reference TRBV28 and TRBJ2-7): DVKVTQSSRYLVKRTGEKVFLECVQDMDHENMFWYRQDPGLGLRLIYFSYDVKMKEKGDIPEGYSVSREKKERFSLILESASTNQTSMYLCASSPVAGGDSYEQYFGPGTRLTVT.

The V call is TRBV5-1, the J call TRBJ2-1; maybe TRBD1 (5 bases). The germline V and J ends were trimmed by 6 bases and 1 base, with 17 bases remaining between them. The CDR3 totals 16 residues. Germline CDR1 reads SGHRS; CDR2 reads YFSETQ. CDR3 loop: CASNPTAPLSYNEQFF. CDR3 DNA sequence: TGCGCCAGCAACCCGACAGCCCCTTTATCCTACAATGAGCAGTTCTTC.

The chain has TRBV7-9 and TRBJ2-1; D possibly corresponds to TRBD2 (6 bases). The V end lost 5 bases, the J end lost 2 bases, and 16 bases lay between the germline ends. Germline assignment: CDR1 SEHNR and CDR2 FQNEAQ (reference sequence). This CDR3 has 16 amino acids. CDR3 coding DNA: TGTGCCAGCAGCGCACCGGGGGTCCCAACCTACAATGAGCAGTTCTTC. This sequence encodes CASSAPGVPTYNEQFF.

The V call is TRBV9, the J call TRBJ1-3; 7 positions match TRBD1. The CDR3 is made up of 14 amino acids. Germline V gene data show CDR1 as SGDLS and CDR2 as YYNGEE. V was clipped by 3 bases and J by 4 bases; unmatched bases: 4. The CDR3: CASSATGEGNTIYF. The DNA of the CDR3 is TGTGCCAGCAGCGCAACAGGGGAGGGAAACACCATATATTTT.

A remark on this clone: The same CDR3 is also encoded by other DNA sequences in this sample. The V call is TRBV6-5, the J call TRBJ1-2; tentative D call: TRBD1 (6 bases). CDR3 length equals 13 residues. Between the trimmed V and J ends, which lost 5 bases and 3 bases, there was a span of 10 bases. Germline loops: CDR1 MNHEY, CDR2 SVGAGI. CDR3 residues: CASSLQGDYGYTF. CDR3 DNA sequence: TGTGCCAGCAGTCTACAGGGAGACTATGGCTACACCTTC.

The chain joins TRBV19 to TRBJ2-5; possible D gene TRBD2, 7 bases. The V gene's germline CDR1 is LNHDA and CDR2 SQIVND (reference sequence). The CDR3 consists of 16 residues. Trimming cost V 3 bases and J 2 bases, with 16 bases left between them. CDR3 region: CASSMGGKGVQETQYF. CDR3 DNA: TGTGCCAGTAGTATGGGGGGGAAGGGGGTTCAAGAGACCCAGTACTTC.